The clone carrying this T cell receptor (beta chain) has just one count. Its target is unknown. The CDR3 length is 14 residues. Trimming took 5 bases from V and 2 from J, leaving 13 bases between them. Germline assignment: CDR1 SGHRS and CDR2 YFSETQ. This sample was included in a study of shared clonotypes between healthy human individuals. Naive-designated CD8 cells lacked CD45RO, were positively enriched for CCR7, and omitted terminally differentiated effector memory CD45RA+ cells. General study results and limits: In contrast to clonotypes shared by all four donors, non-shared clonotypes had lower generation probabilities.

Only in-frame clones appear in the TCRdb table, and some are missing; sequencing was by immunoSEQ multiplex PCR. This table has about 680,000 clones, just over 90% appearing once. This receptor was obtained from a man aged 25-45 years in good health. V usage is TRBV5-1 and J usage is TRBJ1-2, with D tentatively TRBD1 (6 bases). Sequencing was carried out using naive CD8+ T cells sorted from blood. The CDR3 protein is CASRPRTANYGYTF. The CDR3 DNA sequence: TGCGCCAGCAGACCAAGGACAGCGAACTATGGCTACACCTTC.